This passage covers 3 T cell receptor beta chains from one sample sequenced in a study of blood T cell repertoires in COVID-19. This table comes from immunoSEQ multiplex PCR, and its TCRdb copy is limited to in-frame clones, with some not included. This sample has 150,000 to 160,000 clones, with 75% to 80% found just once. The sequenced sample consisted of peripheral blood. The receptors stem from an elderly man with acute or convalescent COVID-19.

The rearrangement links TRBV5-1 to TRBJ2-1; the match to TRBD2 covers 15 bases. The CDR3 covers 16 residues. V lost 4 bases and J lost 7; bases outside the gene matches: 6. Germline loops: CDR1 SGHRS, CDR2 YFSETQ. Written as DNA, the CDR3 is TGCGCCAGCAGCGCCGGACTAGCGGGGGGGCATAATGAGCAGTTCTTC. It translates to CASSAGLAGGHNEQFF.

V usage is TRBV14 and J usage is TRBJ1-1, with D unclear. CDR3 length equals 14 residues. CDR1 and CDR2 (germline): SGHDN, FVKESK. V lost 2 bases to trimming and J lost 0 bases, with 7 bases between them. The CDR3 reads CASSQLQVNTEAFF. Written as DNA, the CDR3 is TGTGCCAGCAGCCAACTCCAGGTGAACACTGAAGCTTTCTTT.

This clone was seen more than once but under ten times. This chain uses TRBV11-3 with TRBJ2-3; 8 positions match TRBD2. Germline trimming cut 3 bases from V and 4 bases from J; bases unmatched to any gene: 9. This CDR3 is 16 amino acids long. Germline values: CDR1 SGHNT, CDR2 YENEEA. CDR3 nucleotide sequence: TGTGCCAGCAGCTTGGCGGGGGGCCTTGTCTCAGATACGCAGTATTTT. Encoded protein: CASSLAGGLVSDTQYF.